This is a list of T cell receptor beta chains from one sample in a study of blood T cell repertoires in COVID-19. The data were produced by immunoSEQ multiplex PCR, yet TCRdb's version contains in-frame clones alone and is incomplete. The data show about 120,000 clones, approximately 90% seen once. The sample was peripheral blood. Receptors were obtained from a man in his 70s with active or convalescent COVID-19. CDR3s include the opening cysteine and the closing phenylalanine or tryptophan. Each record gives: J gene, D gene, V gene, clone size, CDR3 DNA, CDR3 protein. The D gene is left open where the match is weak. Expanded clones get a size class; other rows say once, few or many, or leave the size out.

>TRBJ2-2|-|TRBV5-1|-
TGCGCCAGCGCAGGGACCGGGGAGCTGTTTTTT
CASAGTGELFF
>TRBJ2-7|TRBD1|TRBV18|-
TGTGCCAGCTCGCTTAACAGGGGCCTCACCTACGAGCAGTACTTC
CASSLNRGLTYEQYF
>TRBJ2-2|-|TRBV18|-
TGTGCCAGCTTGCCGGGATCGGGCGCCGGGGAGCTGTTTTTT
CASLPGSGAGELFF
>TRBJ1-4|-|TRBV3-1/TRBV3-2|-
TGTGCCAGCGGCGGGGGGTCGGGAGAAAAACTGTTTTTT
CASGGGSGEKLFF
>TRBJ1-4|TRBD1|TRBV7-9|-
TGTGCCAGCAGCTGGAACAGGGGGCATAATGAAAAACTGTTTTTT
CASSWNRGHNEKLFF
>TRBJ1-5|-|TRBV28|-
TGTGCCAGCAGTTTATCAATAGTTGGTCAGCCCCAGCATTTT
CASSLSIVGQPQHF
>TRBJ2-7|TRBD1|TRBV18|-
TGTGCCAGCTCACCGGGCAGGGGGACATACGAGCAGTACTTC
CASSPGRGTYEQYF
>TRBJ1-5|TRBD1|TRBV27|-
TGTGCCAGCAGTCCCTACTCACACCGGACAGGGGGCAGGTCGAGCAATCAGCCCCAGCATTTT
CASSPYSHRTGGRSSNQPQHF
>TRBJ2-7|TRBD1|TRBV30|-
TGTGCCTGGAGTGAGGCCGGACAGGGCGGGTTCTACGAGCAGTACTTC
CAWSEAGQGGFYEQYF
>TRBJ2-7|TRBD2|TRBV5-1|-
TGCGCCAGCAGCCAAGGACTAGGGGCATACGAGCAGTACTTC
CASSQGLGAYEQYF
>TRBJ2-7|-|TRBV6-5|-
TGTGCCAGCGGCAGGGGACCCGAGCAGTACTTC
CASGRGPEQYF
>TRBJ1-5|-|TRBV27|-
TGTGCCAGCAGTTTCGCAGGGGGCAATCAGCCCCAGCATTTT
CASSFAGGNQPQHF
>TRBJ1-6|TRBD1|TRBV7-8|-
TGTGCCAGCAGATACGGGACAGTAAATTCACCCCTCCACTTT
CASRYGTVNSPLHF
>TRBJ2-1|-|TRBV6-5|few
TGTGCCAGCAGTTTTTCCCTAGGGAGCTACAATGAGCAGTTCTTC
CASSFSLGSYNEQFF
>TRBJ2-3|-|TRBV10-3|-
TGTGCCATCAGTGACGGCTCAGCAGTGACTAGCACAGATACGCAGTATTTT
CAISDGSAVTSTDTQYF
>TRBJ1-2|TRBD1|TRBV28|-
TGTGCCAGCAGTACAAGACAGGGTGTTAACTATGGCTACACCTTC
CASSTRQGVNYGYTF
>TRBJ2-1|-|TRBV4-1|-
TGCGCCAGCAGCCGCTTTACGGGGAGGGGGACCTACAATGAGCAGTTCTTC
CASSRFTGRGTYNEQFF
>TRBJ2-6|-|TRBV15|few
TGTGCCACCAGCAGAGATGGGGCAGGGAAAAGTCCTGGGGCCAACGTCCTGACTTTC
CATSRDGAGKSPGANVLTF
>TRBJ1-4|-|TRBV6-5|-
TGTGCCAGCAAACAGGGACGGGAAAAACTGTTTTTT
CASKQGREKLFF
>TRBJ2-7|TRBD2|TRBV7-2|-
TGTGCCAGCAGCTTTGATTTAGCGGGAGCGGAAGAGCAGTACTTC
CASSFDLAGAEEQYF
>TRBJ2-7|TRBD2|TRBV7-9|-
TGTGCCAGCAGCCCGGCCACTAGCGGGAACCAGTACTTC
CASSPATSGNQYF
>TRBJ1-2|TRBD1|TRBV28|-
TGTGCCAGCACCCCGGACCCAGGGACAGGTGGCTACACCTTC
CASTPDPGTGGYTF
>TRBJ1-4|-|TRBV10-2|-
TGCGCCAGCGCGGGCCCGAATGAAAAACTGTTTTTT
CASAGPNEKLFF
>TRBJ2-1|TRBD2|TRBV6-5|-
TGTGCCAGCAGCGGGACTAGCGGCGGAAATGAGCAGTTCTTC
CASSGTSGGNEQFF
>TRBJ1-4|TRBD1|TRBV28|-
TGTGCCAGCAGTCCCGCGGACAGGGACAAACTGTTTTTT
CASSPADRDKLFF
>TRBJ2-1|-|TRBV7-3|-
TGTGCCAGCAGCAATGGCCCCCTGCCCAATGAGCAGTTCTTC
CASSNGPLPNEQFF
>TRBJ2-4|TRBD2|TRBV4-2|-
TGTGCCAGCAGCCGAGTAAGCGGGAGCGGAGCCAAAAACATTCAGTACTTC
CASSRVSGSGAKNIQYF
>TRBJ1-2|-|TRBV5-1|-
TGCGCCAGCAGGTATATACACGACCCGGGTTATGGCTACACCTTC
CASRYIHDPGYGYTF
>TRBJ2-1|TRBD2|TRBV19|once
TGTGCCAGTAGTATACCGGGACTAGCCTACAATGAGCAGTTCTTC
CASSIPGLAYNEQFF
>TRBJ2-5|TRBD2|TRBV19|-
TGTGCCAGTAGTATGGGACTAGCGGGAGGTGGGCAAGAGACCCAGTACTTC
CASSMGLAGGGQETQYF
>TRBJ2-1|TRBD2|TRBV27|-
TGTGCCAGCAGTTATAAGCGGGAGGGTTATGAGCAGTTCTTC
CASSYKREGYEQFF
>TRBJ1-1|-|TRBV7-8|-
TGTGCCAGCAGCTTAAACTACGAAGCTTTCTTT
CASSLNYEAFF
>TRBJ2-1|TRBD1|TRBV30|-
TGTGCCTGGGAGGGACAGGGGGCTCCAGGAAATGAGCAGTTCTTC
CAWEGQGAPGNEQFF
>TRBJ2-1|-|TRBV19|-
TGTGCCAGTGGAGGGACAGTTAGCTCCTACAATGAGCAGTTCTTC
CASGGTVSSYNEQFF
>TRBJ2-2|TRBD2|TRBV20-1|once
TGCAGTGCTAGTAGAATGGGCGGGAGAGTTGGTACCGGGGAGCTGTTTTTT
CSASRMGGRVGTGELFF
>TRBJ2-1|TRBD1|TRBV6-5|-
TGTGCCAGCAGTTACTCCGGGGACAGGGGTCATGAGCAGTTCTTC
CASSYSGDRGHEQFF
>TRBJ2-1|-|TRBV2|-
TGTGCCGGCGGTCGTCAGGGGTTATACAATGAGCAGTTCTTC
CAGGRQGLYNEQFF
>TRBJ1-4|TRBD1|TRBV5-1|-
TGCGCCAGCAGCTTGGGACAGGGGATGGAAAAACTGTTTTTT
CASSLGQGMEKLFF
>TRBJ1-3|-|TRBV7-9|-
TGTGCCAGCAGCTTAGCGTACTCAACGGGTGGAAACACCATATATTTT
CASSLAYSTGGNTIYF
>TRBJ2-3|-|TRBV9|-
TGTGCCAGCAGCTCTAGCCTCCGGGGAGATACGCAGTATTTT
CASSSSLRGDTQYF
>TRBJ2-5|-|TRBV28|once
TGTGCCAGCAGTTTTACCGTCAGGGCAGAGACCCAGTACTTC
CASSFTVRAETQYF
>TRBJ2-7|TRBD2|TRBV27|-
TGTGCCAGCAGTTCCCGGACTAGCGGGAGGAACTACGAGCAGTACTTC
CASSSRTSGRNYEQYF
>TRBJ2-2|-|TRBV19|-
TGTGCCAGTAGTATGTCCCCGCGGGTCGGGGAGCTGTTTTTT
CASSMSPRVGELFF